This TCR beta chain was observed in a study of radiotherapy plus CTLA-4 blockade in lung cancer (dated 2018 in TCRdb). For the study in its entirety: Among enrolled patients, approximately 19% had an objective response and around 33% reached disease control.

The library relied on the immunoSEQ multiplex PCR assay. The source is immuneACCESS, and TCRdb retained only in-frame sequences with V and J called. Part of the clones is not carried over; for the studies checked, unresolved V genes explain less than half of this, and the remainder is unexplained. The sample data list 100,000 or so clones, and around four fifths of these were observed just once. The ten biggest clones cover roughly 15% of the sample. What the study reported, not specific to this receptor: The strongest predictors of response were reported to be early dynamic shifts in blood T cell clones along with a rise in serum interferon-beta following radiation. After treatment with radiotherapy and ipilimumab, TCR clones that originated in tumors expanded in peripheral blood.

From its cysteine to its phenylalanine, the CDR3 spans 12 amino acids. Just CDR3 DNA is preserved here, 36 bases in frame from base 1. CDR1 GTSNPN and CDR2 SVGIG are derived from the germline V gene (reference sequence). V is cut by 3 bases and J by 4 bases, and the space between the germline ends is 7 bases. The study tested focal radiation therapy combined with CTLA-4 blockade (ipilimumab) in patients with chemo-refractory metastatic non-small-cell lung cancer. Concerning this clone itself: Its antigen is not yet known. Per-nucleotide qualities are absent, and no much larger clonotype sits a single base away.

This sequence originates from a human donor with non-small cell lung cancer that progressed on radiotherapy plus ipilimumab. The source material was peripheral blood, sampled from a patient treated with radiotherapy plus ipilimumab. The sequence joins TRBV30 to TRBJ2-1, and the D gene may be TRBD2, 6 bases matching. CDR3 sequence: CAWRRGYNEQFF. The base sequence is TGTGCCTGGAGACGGGGGTACAATGAGCAGTTCTTC.